One sample yielded the 19 T cell receptor beta chains listed below, sequenced in a study of vaccination effects on CD4 cells after COVID-19. Antigen-specific CD4+ T cell clonotypes were called by their expansion after viral peptide-pool culture in ViraFEST. CD4+ T cells were isolated after less than 13 days of culture. Participants got two doses of BNT162b2 or mRNA-1273 vaccine. Clones were sequenced by immunoSEQ multiplex PCR, and TCRdb holds only the in-frame ones, with some missing. The sample holds roughly 59,000 clones, roughly 78% seen once. Their recognized antigens are unknown. Sequenced here: CD4+ T cells from PBMCs cultured with HCoV-OC43 spike peptides, sampled after COVID-19 vaccination. The subset denotes: HCoV-OC43 spike overlapping peptide pool stimulation. The receptors shown here come from a human donor who received a COVID-19 vaccine.

The count of this clone is one. The J gene is TRBJ2-7, the V gene TRBV6-5; no firm D call. Germline values: CDR1 MNHEY, CDR2 SVGAGI. V was shortened by 6 bases and J by 5 bases, with 17 bases between the two germline ends. The CDR3 sequence is 14 residues long. The CDR3 protein is CASSDRASPNEQYV. Here the CDR3 DNA reads TGTGCCAGCAGCGACCGGGCCAGCCCGAACGAGCAGTACGTC.

The chain has TRBV6-5 and TRBJ1-5; 10 bases map to TRBD1. CDR3 length equals 15 residues. The germline CDR1 and CDR2 sequences are MNHEY and SVGAGI. Germline trimming cut 6 bases from V and 6 bases from J; bases unmatched to any gene: 8. The chain's CDR3 is CASSFQTGGGQPQHF. The CDR3 DNA follows: TGTGCCAGCAGCTTCCAGACAGGGGGCGGTCAGCCCCAGCATTTT.

The V call is TRBV2, the J call TRBJ1-2; D might be TRBD1 (6 bases). The V gene lost 5 bases and the J gene lost 3 bases, with 7 bases spanning the gap. The CDR3 is made up of 12 amino acids. Germline assignment: CDR1 SNHLY and CDR2 FYNNEI. This CDR3 reads CASSTGYYGYTF. DNA of the CDR3: TGTGCCAGCAGTACAGGGTACTATGGCTACACCTTC.

The chain links TRBV6-6 to TRBJ1-1; 7 bases are shared with TRBD1. This CDR3 is 16 amino acids long. CDR1 is MNHNY and CDR2 is SVGAGI in the germline V gene (reference sequence). V shed 5 bases, J shed 4 bases, and the junction held 13 bases outside the gene matches. The CDR3 protein is CASSHPGQIKSTEAFF. DNA for the CDR3: TGTGCCAGCAGTCACCCGGGACAGATAAAATCCACTGAAGCTTTCTTT.

This clone was detected a few times. CDR3 bases: TGTGCCAGCAGCTTGTCTCGGATCTATGGCTACACCTTC. Its translation is CASSLSRIYGYTF. The chain is built from TRBV5-6 and TRBJ1-2; D not certain. Between the trimmed V and J ends, which lost 1 base and 4 bases, there was a span of 8 bases. The germline CDR1 and CDR2 sequences are SGHDT and YYEEEE. The CDR3 is 13 amino acids.

V and J are TRBV6-2 or TRBV6-3 and TRBJ1-1; 7 nucleotides agree with TRBD1. Germline assignment: CDR1 MNHEY and CDR2 SVGEGT. V lost 4 bases to trimming and J lost 4 bases; unmatched junction nucleotides: 12. The CDR3 runs 16 residues. The CDR3 bases are TGTGCCAGCAGTTTCCCGACAGGGTCCGGAGGCACTGAAGCTTTCTTT. It codes for CASSFPTGSGGTEAFF.

The chain is built from TRBV3-1 (or the pseudogene TRBV3-2) and TRBJ1-3; D is perhaps TRBD1 (5 bases). Germline lookup yields CDR1 LGHDT and CDR2 YNNKEL (reference sequence). CDR3 length equals 17 residues. V was shortened by 0 bases and J by 0 bases, with 12 bases between the two germline ends. The CDR3, as DNA: TGTGCCAGCAGCCAAGACTCATGGGGCCGCTCTGGAAACACCATATATTTT. This codes for CASSQDSWGRSGNTIYF.

The V call is TRBV29-1, the J call TRBJ1-2; D is unresolved. The CDR3 extends over 14 amino acids. V lost 1 base to trimming and J lost 5 bases, with 14 bases between them. Germline CDR1 is SQVTM and CDR2 is ANQGSEA. The CDR3 loop is CSVEGVQLEYGYTF. The CDR3 DNA reads TGCAGCGTTGAAGGGGTTCAGCTTGAGTATGGCTACACCTTC.

The J gene is TRBJ2-4, the V gene TRBV5-6; 8 positions match TRBD1. The CDR3 consists of 16 residues. From germline, CDR1 is SGHDT and CDR2 YYEEEE. With V trimmed by 5 bases and J by 0 bases, 7 bases remained unmatched. CDR3 region: CASSETGGPAKNIQYF. In nucleotides, the CDR3 is TGTGCCAGCAGTGAAACAGGGGGTCCAGCCAAAAACATTCAGTACTTC. The full variable domain, rest sourced from reference TRBV5-6 and TRBJ2-4, is DAGVTQSPTHLIKTRGQQVTLRCSPKSGHDTVSWYQQALGQGPQFIFQYYEEEERQRGNFPDRFSGHQFPNYSSELNVNALLLGDSALYLCASSETGGPAKNIQYFGAGTRLSVL.

The count of this clone is one. This CDR3 reads CASTTRGENTEAFF. CDR3 nucleotide sequence: TGTGCCAGCACCACTCGGGGAGAGAACACTGAAGCTTTCTTT. The V call is TRBV6-5, the J call TRBJ1-1; no clear D gene. This CDR3 is 14 amino acids long. V was cut by 7 bases and J by 1 base, with 13 bases left in between. Looked up from germline, CDR1 is MNHEY and CDR2 is SVGAGI.

The chain employs TRBV7-2 and TRBJ2-1; tentative D call: TRBD1 (6 bases). This CDR3 has 13 residues. V gave up 4 bases and J gave up 12 bases, with 16 bases separating them. Germline lookup yields CDR1 SGHTA and CDR2 FQGNSA. The CDR3 loop reads CASSSTPGTPQFF. The CDR3, as DNA: TGTGCCAGCAGCTCAACTCCCGGGACACCGCAGTTCTTC.

The gene calls are TRBV7-9 and TRBJ1-5, with 8 bases lining up with TRBD1. CDR3 length equals 14 residues. With V trimmed by 5 bases and J by 5 bases, 5 bases remained unmatched. Per germline, CDR1 SEHNR and CDR2 FQNEAQ (reference sequence). This CDR3 is CASSQGGQDQPQHF. The CDR3 DNA sequence: TGTGCCAGCAGCCAAGGGGGACAGGATCAGCCCCAGCATTTT.

The chain links TRBV5-1 to TRBJ2-2; 12 bases align to TRBD2. This CDR3 contains 15 residues. The V and J ends lost 4 bases and 8 bases, in that order; junction bases with no gene match: 6. The V gene's germline CDR1 is SGHRS and CDR2 YFSETQ. The CDR3 is CASSPLAGGQGELFF. Here the CDR3 DNA reads TGCGCCAGCAGCCCCCTAGCGGGGGGGCAGGGGGAGCTGTTTTTT. Filled out from reference TRBV5-1 and TRBJ2-2, the complete variable domain reads KAGVTQTPRYLIKTRGQQVTLSCSPISGHRSVSWYQQTPGQGLQFLFEYFSETQRNKGNFPGRFSGRQFSNSRSEMNVSTLELGDSALYLCASSPLAGGQGELFFGEGSRLTVL.

J is TRBJ1-6 and V is TRBV19; perhaps TRBD1 as D (6 bases). Trimming removed 4 bases from V and 9 bases from J, with 19 bases in between. CDR1 is LNHDA, CDR2 SQIVND, per germline (reference sequence). The CDR3 covers 16 residues. The CDR3 DNA reads as TGTGCCAGTAGTAATGAGGGGGACCCTTCGGGTTCACCCCTCCACTTT. Residues: CASSNEGDPSGSPLHF.

This clone was observed once. The V gene is TRBV7-3, the J gene TRBJ2-1; D is ambiguous. Per the germline V gene, CDR1 is SGHTA and CDR2 is FQGTGA. The V gene lost 5 bases and the J gene lost 3 bases, with 14 bases spanning the gap. The CDR3 consists of 15 residues. CDR3 in amino acids: CASSLAGLDYNEQFF. The CDR3, as DNA: TGTGCCAGCAGCCTGGCAGGATTGGACTACAATGAGCAGTTCTTC.

There are a few counts of this clone. Here the CDR3 reads CASSLGYQPQHF. Here the CDR3 DNA reads TGTGCCAGCAGTTTGGGGTATCAGCCCCAGCATTTT. V is TRBV28 and J is TRBJ1-5; D gene uncertain. V shed 3 bases and J shed 5 bases, with 5 bases lying between them. Germline assignment: CDR1 MDHEN and CDR2 SYDVKM. The CDR3 has 12 residues. The whole variable domain, remainder taken from reference TRBV28 and TRBJ1-5, is DVKVTQSSRYLVKRTGEKVFLECVQDMDHENMFWYRQDPGLGLRLIYFSYDVKMKEKGDIPEGYSVSREKKERFSLILESASTNQTSMYLCASSLGYQPQHFGDGTRLSIL.

This chain uses TRBV5-4 with TRBJ2-5; 12 positions match TRBD1. The CDR3 extends over 16 amino acids. Germline CDR1 reads SGHNT; CDR2 reads YYREEE (reference sequence). The junction had 8 bases not matched to a gene; V was cut back by 3 bases and J by 5 bases. For the CDR3, the DNA is TGTGCCAGCAGCTATCCGGGACAGGGGGCGAGGGAGACCCAGTACTTC. This gives the protein CASSYPGQGARETQYF.

The V gene is TRBV30, the J gene TRBJ2-2; the match to TRBD1 covers 9 bases. The V and J ends lost 3 bases and 3 bases, in that order; junction bases with no gene match: 8. The CDR3 is 16 residues long. Germline V lookup: CDR1 GTSNPN, CDR2 SVGIG (reference sequence). The CDR3 loop is CAWRGTGWIDTGELFF. The DNA of the CDR3 is TGTGCCTGGAGGGGGACAGGGTGGATCGACACCGGGGAGCTGTTTTTT.

This clone was found once. The rearrangement uses TRBV27 and TRBJ1-6; no definite D call. Trimming cost V 1 base and J 7 bases, with 20 bases left between them. The germline gives CDR1 MNHEY, CDR2 SMNVEV (reference sequence). This CDR3 region has 18 residues. The CDR3 DNA follows: TGTGCCAGCAGTTTATTAGCGTTTGGGAACGGACGAAATTCACCCCTCCACTTT. Protein sequence: CASSLLAFGNGRNSPLHF.